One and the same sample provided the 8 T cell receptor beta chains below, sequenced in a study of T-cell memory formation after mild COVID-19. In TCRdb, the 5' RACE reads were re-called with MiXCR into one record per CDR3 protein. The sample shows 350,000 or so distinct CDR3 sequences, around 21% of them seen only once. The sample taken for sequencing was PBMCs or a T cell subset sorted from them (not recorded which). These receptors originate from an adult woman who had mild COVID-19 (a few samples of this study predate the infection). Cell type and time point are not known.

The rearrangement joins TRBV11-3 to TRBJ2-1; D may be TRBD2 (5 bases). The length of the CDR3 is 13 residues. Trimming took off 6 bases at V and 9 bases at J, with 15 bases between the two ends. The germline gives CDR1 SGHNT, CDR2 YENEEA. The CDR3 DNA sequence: TGTGCCAGCAGTTCCATTCTAGCTGGTGAGCAGTTCTTC. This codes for CASSSILAGEQFF. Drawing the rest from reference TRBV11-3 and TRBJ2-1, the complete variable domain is EAGVVQSPRYKIIEKKQPVAFWCNPISGHNTLYWYLQNLGQGPELLIRYENEEAVDDSQLPKDRFSAERLKGVDSTLKIQPAELGDSAVYLCASSSILAGEQFFGPGTRLTVL.

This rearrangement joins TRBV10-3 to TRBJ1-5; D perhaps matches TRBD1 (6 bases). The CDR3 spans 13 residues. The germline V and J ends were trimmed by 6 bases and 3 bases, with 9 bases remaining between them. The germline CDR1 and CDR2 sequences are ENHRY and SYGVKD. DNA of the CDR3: TGTGCCATCAGCCGGGACAACAATCAGCCCCAGCATTTT. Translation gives CAISRDNNQPQHF.

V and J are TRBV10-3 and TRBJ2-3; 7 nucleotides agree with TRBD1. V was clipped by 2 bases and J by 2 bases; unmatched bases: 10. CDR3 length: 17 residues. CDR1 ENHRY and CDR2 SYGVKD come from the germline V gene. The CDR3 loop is CAISEAYRGLDTDTQYF. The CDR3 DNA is TGTGCCATCAGTGAGGCCTACAGGGGATTGGACACAGATACGCAGTATTTT.

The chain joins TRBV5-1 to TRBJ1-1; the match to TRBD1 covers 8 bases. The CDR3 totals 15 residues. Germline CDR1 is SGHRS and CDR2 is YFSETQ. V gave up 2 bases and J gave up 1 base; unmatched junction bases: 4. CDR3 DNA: TGCGCCAGCAGCTTCCCAGGGGGCCCGAACACTGAAGCTTTCTTT. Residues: CASSFPGGPNTEAFF. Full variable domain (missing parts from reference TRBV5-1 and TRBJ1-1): KAGVTQTPRYLIKTRGQQVTLSCSPISGHRSVSWYQQTPGQGLQFLFEYFSETQRNKGNFPGRFSGRQFSNSRSEMNVSTLELGDSALYLCASSFPGGPNTEAFFGQGTRLTVV.

In DNA form, the CDR3 reads TGCGCCAGCAGTCGGGGGCAAAGCTCCTACGAGCAGTACTTC. Protein sequence: CASSRGQSSYEQYF. The J gene is TRBJ2-7, the V gene TRBV23-1; D is possibly TRBD1 (6 bases). TRBV23-1 counts as an open reading frame of uncertain function. Trimming shortened V by 4 bases and J by 0 bases, and 10 bases separated the two germline ends. The CDR3 consists of 14 residues.

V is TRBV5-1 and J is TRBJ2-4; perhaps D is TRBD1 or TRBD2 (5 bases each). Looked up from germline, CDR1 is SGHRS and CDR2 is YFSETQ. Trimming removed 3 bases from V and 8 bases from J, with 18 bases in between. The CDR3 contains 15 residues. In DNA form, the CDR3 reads TGCGCCAGCAGCTCCCTGGCCGGGGCGATGGACATTCAGTACTTC. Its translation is CASSSLAGAMDIQYF. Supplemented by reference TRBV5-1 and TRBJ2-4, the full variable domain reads KAGVTQTPRYLIKTRGQQVTLSCSPISGHRSVSWYQQTPGQGLQFLFEYFSETQRNKGNFPGRFSGRQFSNSRSEMNVSTLELGDSALYLCASSSLAGAMDIQYFGAGTRLSVL.

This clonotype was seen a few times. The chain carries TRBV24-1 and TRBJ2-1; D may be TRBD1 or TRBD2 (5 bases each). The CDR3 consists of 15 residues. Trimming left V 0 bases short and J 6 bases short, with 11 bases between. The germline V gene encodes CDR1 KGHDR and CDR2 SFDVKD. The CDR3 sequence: CATSDLLGRGNEQFF. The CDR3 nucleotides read TGTGCCACCAGTGATTTGCTGGGACGGGGCAATGAGCAGTTCTTC.

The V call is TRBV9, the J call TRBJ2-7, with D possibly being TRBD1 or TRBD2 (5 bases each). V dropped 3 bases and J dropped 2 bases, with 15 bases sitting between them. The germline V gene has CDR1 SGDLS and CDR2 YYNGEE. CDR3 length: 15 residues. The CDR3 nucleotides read TGTGCCAGCAGCGCCTTGATAGGGGAGACCTACGAGCAGTACTTC. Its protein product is CASSALIGETYEQYF.